These 26 T cell receptor beta chains came from one sample sequenced in a study of T cell repertoires in cytomegalovirus infection. MiXCR was run by TCRdb on the reads, yielding one entry per CDR3 protein. There are 570,000 or so distinct CDR3 sequences in the sample; over 35% occur only once, and roughly 50% lies in the top ten. These receptors lack a known antigen. The sample consisted of cultured PBMCs, taken from culture after CMV antigen stimulation. These receptor sequences come from a human donor in good health (CMV status not recorded). Some clones in this sample may be carry-over from other donors' samples.

The chain couples TRBV7-8 to TRBJ2-7; D possibly uses TRBD1 or TRBD2 (5 bases each). Trimming stripped 3 bases from V and 2 bases from J, with 14 bases between. The CDR3 has 15 residues. Germline assignment: CDR1 SGHVS and CDR2 FQNEAQ. Here the CDR3 DNA reads TGTGCCAGCAGCTTCACACCACTGGGACCCTACGAGCAGTACTTC. Translation: CASSFTPLGPYEQYF.

In this sample, this clonotype turned up a few times. The rearrangement uses TRBV5-4 and TRBJ2-7, with D possibly being TRBD2 (6 bases). The CDR3 loop spans 15 amino acids. The germline V and J ends were trimmed by 2 bases and 3 bases, with 15 bases remaining between them. Looked up from germline, CDR1 is SGHNT and CDR2 is YYREEE (reference sequence). CDR3 sequence reads: CASSFQGAGFYEQYF. The CDR3 DNA sequence: TGTGCCAGCAGCTTTCAAGGGGCGGGATTCTACGAGCAGTACTTC.

This clonotype came up a few times. DNA of the CDR3: TGTGCCAGCAGCCCCACGAGCTCCTACAATGAGCAGTTCTTC. Encoded protein: CASSPTSSYNEQFF. V usage is TRBV7-2 and J usage is TRBJ2-1; D not certain. This CDR3 has 14 residues. Trimming removed 5 bases from V and 0 bases from J, with 8 bases in between. Germline V lookup: CDR1 SGHTA, CDR2 FQGNSA.

This rearrangement joins TRBV19 to TRBJ2-5; the D call may be TRBD1 or TRBD2 (6 bases each). Trimming took 7 bases from V and 4 from J, leaving 19 bases between them. CDR1 LNHDA and CDR2 SQIVND come from the germline V gene (reference sequence). The CDR3 covers 15 residues. CDR3 in DNA: TGTGCCAGTACCCCATCCCTCGGGGGCAGAGAGACCCAGTACTTC. This translates into CASTPSLGGRETQYF. Complete variable domain (other parts from reference TRBV19 and TRBJ2-5): DGGITQSPKYLFRKEGQNVTLSCEQNLNHDAMYWYRQDPGQGLRLIYYSQIVNDFQKGDIAEGYSVSREKKESFPLTVTSAQKNPTAFYLCASTPSLGGRETQYFGPGTRLLVL.

This rearrangement joins TRBV19 to TRBJ1-1; unclear D gene. Looked up from germline, CDR1 is LNHDA and CDR2 is SQIVND (reference sequence). Trimming stripped 5 bases from V and 2 bases from J, with 3 bases between. CDR3 size: 11 residues. The CDR3 region is CASSHNTEAFF. The CDR3, as DNA: TGTGCCAGTAGTCATAACACTGAAGCTTTCTTT.

The V and J genes are TRBV5-4 and TRBJ2-1; 7 bases align to TRBD2. V was pared by 4 bases and J by 11 bases, with 15 bases of the junction left unmatched. The CDR3 is 15 amino acids. Germline-derived CDR1 and CDR2 are SGHNT and YYREEE (reference sequence). Here the CDR3 reads CASSLSGMPGDKQFF. Written as DNA, the CDR3 is TGTGCCAGCAGCCTAAGCGGGATGCCGGGTGATAAGCAGTTCTTC.

The V gene is TRBV7-2, the J gene TRBJ1-3, with 8 positions matching TRBD1. Germline loops: CDR1 SGHTA, CDR2 FQGNSA. The V segment lost 2 bases and the J segment 7 bases; nucleotides outside the gene matches: 1. The CDR3 sequence is 13 residues long. The CDR3 DNA sequence: TGTGCCAGCAGCTTATACAGGGGGAACACCATATATTTT. Its translation: CASSLYRGNTIYF.

DNA of the CDR3: TGTGCCAGCAGCTTAGGAGGGGGAGGAAGAGCTAATGAAAAACTGTTTTTT. Amino acid sequence: CASSLGGGGRANEKLFF. J is TRBJ1-4 and V is TRBV7-9; tentatively, D is TRBD1 (6 bases). CDR3 length: 17 residues. Trimming shortened V by 1 base and J by 3 bases, and 15 bases separated the two germline ends. From germline, CDR1 is SEHNR and CDR2 FQNEAQ (reference sequence).

This clonotype showed up just a few times. This chain joins TRBV7-2 and TRBJ2-2; 8 nucleotides align to TRBD2. In germline, CDR1 is SGHTA, CDR2 FQGNSA. V lost 1 base to trimming and J lost 5 bases; unmatched junction nucleotides: 6. This CDR3 region has 16 residues. The CDR3 coding sequence is TGTGCCAGCAGCTTAGTCATAGCGGGGAGTACCGGGGAGCTGTTTTTT. It yields the protein CASSLVIAGSTGELFF.

There are a few counts of this clonotype. J is TRBJ1-3 and V is TRBV7-2; D gene ambiguous. This CDR3 spans 15 amino acids. Germline loops: CDR1 SGHTA, CDR2 FQGNSA. The ends were cut back, 5 bases at V and 2 bases at J, with 13 bases in the middle. The CDR3 is CASSPVDGPGNTIYF. The CDR3 DNA follows: TGTGCCAGCAGCCCCGTCGACGGCCCTGGAAACACCATATATTTT.

This clonotype turned up a few times. The V call is TRBV28, the J call TRBJ1-4; 9 nucleotides match TRBD1. The CDR3 is 13 amino acids. J lost 10 bases, V lost 6 bases, and 6 bases had no gene match. The V gene's germline CDR1 is MDHEN and CDR2 SYDVKM. This CDR3 is CASRSVTGGKLFF. CDR3 coding DNA: TGTGCCAGCAGATCTGTGACAGGGGGAAAACTGTTTTTT.

V usage is TRBV6-2 or TRBV6-3 and J usage is TRBJ2-5, with a possible D match to TRBD1 (6 bases). Germline CDR1 reads MNHEY; CDR2 reads SVGEGT. The CDR3 length is 15 residues. Trimming shortened V by 7 bases and J by 2 bases, and 17 bases separated the two germline ends. CDR3 coding DNA: TGTGCCAGCATGCAACAGGGACGGGGACAAGAGACCCAGTACTTC. It yields the protein CASMQQGRGQETQYF.

The chain employs TRBV20-1 and TRBJ2-5; TRBD2 aligns across 9 bases. Unmatched junction bases numbered 3, after V lost 5 bases and J lost 5 bases. Germline-derived CDR1 and CDR2 are DFQATT and SNEGSKA (reference sequence). There are 12 residues in the CDR3. The DNA of the CDR3 is TGCAGTGCTCTTGGACTAGCGGAGACCCAGTACTTC. As protein: CSALGLAETQYF.

This clonotype was counted a few times. This sequence joins TRBV11-2 and TRBJ2-1; 9 bases map to TRBD2. The CDR3 length is 16 residues. Germline V lookup: CDR1 SGHAT, CDR2 FQNNGV. The trim removed 1 base at V and 8 bases at J, leaving 9 bases unmatched. The DNA of the CDR3 is TGTGCCAGCAGCTTAGTGTTTGCGGGGGGGGTATATGAGCAGTTCTTC. It is translated as CASSLVFAGGVYEQFF.

J is TRBJ2-3 and V is TRBV19, with D perhaps TRBD2 (6 bases). The germline gives CDR1 LNHDA, CDR2 SQIVND (reference sequence). Trimming pared 7 bases from V and 6 bases from J, leaving 11 bases between. CDR3 size: 12 residues. In DNA, the CDR3 is TGTGCCAGTATGGGAGGAGGCGATACGCAGTATTTT. This gives the protein CASMGGGDTQYF.

The V gene is TRBV20-1, the J gene TRBJ2-1; D unresolved. The V gene lost 5 bases and the J gene lost 8 bases, with 16 bases spanning the gap. This CDR3 region has 13 residues. Germline-derived CDR1 and CDR2 are DFQATT and SNEGSKA (reference sequence). The DNA of the CDR3 is TGCAGTGCTCTCCGAGACGTAGAGGATGAGCAGTTCTTC. Translated: CSALRDVEDEQFF.

The J gene is TRBJ2-3, the V gene TRBV6-1; no clear D gene. The V gene's germline CDR1 is MNHNS and CDR2 SASEGT. V shed 7 bases and J shed 1 base, with 15 bases lying between them. This CDR3 has 15 amino acids. The CDR3 sequence is CASTQSVGGTDTQYF. The CDR3 region has the DNA TGTGCCAGCACCCAAAGCGTTGGAGGCACAGATACGCAGTATTTT.

V usage is TRBV20-1 and J usage is TRBJ1-2; D possibly corresponds to TRBD1 (5 bases). In germline, CDR1 is DFQATT, CDR2 SNEGSKA (reference sequence). The CDR3 contains 15 residues. Trimming stripped 3 bases from V and 6 bases from J, with 20 bases between. The CDR3 coding sequence is TGCAGTGCTAGGGGGGACTTCTCCAACCTTAATGGCTACACCTTC. This translates into CSARGDFSNLNGYTF.

The rearrangement uses TRBV7-6 and TRBJ2-5, with 13 bases aligning to TRBD2. The CDR3 loop spans 21 amino acids. The V and J ends lost 5 bases and 5 bases, in that order; junction bases with no gene match: 23. The germline gives CDR1 SGHVS, CDR2 FNYEAQ. The chain's CDR3 is CASSRRAGTSGVRGFSETQYF. In DNA form, the CDR3 reads TGTGCCAGCAGCCGTAGGGCCGGGACTAGCGGGGTTCGGGGTTTTTCGGAGACCCAGTACTTC.

J is TRBJ2-3 and V is TRBV11-2; the match to TRBD2 covers 9 bases. V shed 2 bases and J 5 bases; nucleotides not matched to a gene: 11. In germline, CDR1 is SGHAT, CDR2 FQNNGV. This CDR3 is 17 amino acids long. CDR3 sequence (DNA): TGTGCCAGCAGCTTAAGTTCGCGGGAGGGCCAGGTAGATACGCAGTATTTT. Its protein product is CASSLSSREGQVDTQYF.

This clonotype was counted only a few times. The V call is TRBV12-3 or TRBV12-4, the J call TRBJ2-1, with 9 positions matching TRBD1. J lost 15 bases, V lost 3 bases, and 6 bases had no gene match. This CDR3 region has 12 residues. The CDR3 bases are TGTGCCAGCAGTTTGGGGGGGACAGGGTCGTTCTTC. This encodes CASSLGGTGSFF.

The sample holds a few counts of this clonotype. The chain has TRBV6-1 and TRBJ2-1; D is unclear. This CDR3 contains 13 residues. V lost 8 bases and J lost 0, with 8 bases in between. CDR1 is MNHNS and CDR2 is SASEGT in the germline V gene. CDR3: CASHLSSYNEQFF. CDR3 nucleotides: TGTGCCAGCCATCTTAGCTCCTACAATGAGCAGTTCTTC.

This chain links TRBV20-1 with TRBJ2-3; 7 nucleotides match TRBD1. The V and J ends lost 4 bases and 8 bases, in that order; junction bases with no gene match: 9. CDR1 and CDR2 from the germline V gene are DFQATT and SNEGSKA (reference sequence). The CDR3 covers 13 residues. CDR3 protein: CSATPDRTATQYF. DNA of the CDR3: TGCAGTGCTACCCCGGACAGGACTGCTACGCAGTATTTT.

This clonotype was counted between two and nine times. The genes are TRBV2 and TRBJ2-5; D uncertain. The CDR3 has 13 amino acids. Trimming removed 1 base from V and 5 bases from J, with 8 bases in between. The germline gives CDR1 SNHLY, CDR2 FYNNEI. Here the CDR3 reads CASSEVGEETQYF. The DNA for the CDR3 is TGTGCCAGCAGTGAAGTGGGTGAGGAGACCCAGTACTTC.

In this sample, this clonotype turned up once. The chain employs TRBV19 and TRBJ2-6; D uncertain. There are 13 residues in the CDR3. Trimming took 8 bases from V and 3 from J, leaving 8 bases between them. Germline V gives CDR1 LNHDA, CDR2 SQIVND (reference sequence). The CDR3 region is CASAFHGANVLTF. The DNA for the CDR3 is TGTGCCAGTGCATTTCATGGGGCCAACGTCCTGACTTTC.

CDR3: CASSFVAGGTDTQYF. CDR3 nucleotides: TGTGCCAGCAGCTTTGTAGCGGGGGGTACAGATACGCAGTATTTT. This chain connects TRBV5-4 to TRBJ2-3; 10 nucleotides agree with TRBD2. V was clipped by 2 bases and J by 3 bases; unmatched bases: 3. Germline V gene lookup returns CDR1 SGHNT and CDR2 YYREEE (reference sequence). The CDR3 runs to 15 residues.